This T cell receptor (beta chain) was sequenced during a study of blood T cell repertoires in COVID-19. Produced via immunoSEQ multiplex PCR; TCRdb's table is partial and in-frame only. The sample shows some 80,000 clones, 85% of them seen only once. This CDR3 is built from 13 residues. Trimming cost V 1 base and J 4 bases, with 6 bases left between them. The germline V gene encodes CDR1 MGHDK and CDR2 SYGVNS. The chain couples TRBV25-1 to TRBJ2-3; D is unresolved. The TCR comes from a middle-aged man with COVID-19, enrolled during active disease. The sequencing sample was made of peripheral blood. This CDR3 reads CASSEWAADTQYF. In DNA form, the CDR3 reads TGTGCCAGCAGTGAATGGGCCGCAGATACGCAGTATTTT. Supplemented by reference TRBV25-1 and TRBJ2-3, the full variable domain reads EADIYQTPRYLVIGTGKKITLECSQTMGHDKMYWYQQDPGMELHLIHYSYGVNSTEKGDLSSESTVSRIRTEHFPLTLESARPSHTSQYLCASSEWAADTQYFGPGTRLTVL.